What follows describes a single T cell receptor beta chain. V was clipped by 0 bases and J by 2 bases; unmatched bases: 3. This CDR3 is built from 17 residues. Germline V gives CDR1 SGHTA, CDR2 FQGNSA. The source of the sample is a study of blood T cell repertoires in COVID-19. Background on the study: Italy, Spain and the United States were the sources of the convalescent and acute COVID-19 samples. T cells, B-cell-depleted T cells, or PBMCs provided the cDNA or gDNA that served as material.

As handled by the study authors: Scientists estimated how many nucleated cells there were by amplifying reference gene primers. Generated by immunoSEQ multiplex PCR, the TCRdb table keeps only in-frame clones and is missing some. V, J and clone size derive from that table, while D and trimming were established from the DNA sequence. The table lists about 43,000 clones, roughly 89% of them singletons. Material: peripheral blood. This receptor was obtained from a man between 60 and 75 years old with active COVID-19. The V call is TRBV7-2, the J call TRBJ2-3, with 12 bases lining up with TRBD2. The CDR3 nucleotides are TGTGCCAGCAGCTTAGCTGCTAGCGGGGGGGCCACAGATACGCAGTATTTT. Its translation is CASSLAASGGATDTQYF.